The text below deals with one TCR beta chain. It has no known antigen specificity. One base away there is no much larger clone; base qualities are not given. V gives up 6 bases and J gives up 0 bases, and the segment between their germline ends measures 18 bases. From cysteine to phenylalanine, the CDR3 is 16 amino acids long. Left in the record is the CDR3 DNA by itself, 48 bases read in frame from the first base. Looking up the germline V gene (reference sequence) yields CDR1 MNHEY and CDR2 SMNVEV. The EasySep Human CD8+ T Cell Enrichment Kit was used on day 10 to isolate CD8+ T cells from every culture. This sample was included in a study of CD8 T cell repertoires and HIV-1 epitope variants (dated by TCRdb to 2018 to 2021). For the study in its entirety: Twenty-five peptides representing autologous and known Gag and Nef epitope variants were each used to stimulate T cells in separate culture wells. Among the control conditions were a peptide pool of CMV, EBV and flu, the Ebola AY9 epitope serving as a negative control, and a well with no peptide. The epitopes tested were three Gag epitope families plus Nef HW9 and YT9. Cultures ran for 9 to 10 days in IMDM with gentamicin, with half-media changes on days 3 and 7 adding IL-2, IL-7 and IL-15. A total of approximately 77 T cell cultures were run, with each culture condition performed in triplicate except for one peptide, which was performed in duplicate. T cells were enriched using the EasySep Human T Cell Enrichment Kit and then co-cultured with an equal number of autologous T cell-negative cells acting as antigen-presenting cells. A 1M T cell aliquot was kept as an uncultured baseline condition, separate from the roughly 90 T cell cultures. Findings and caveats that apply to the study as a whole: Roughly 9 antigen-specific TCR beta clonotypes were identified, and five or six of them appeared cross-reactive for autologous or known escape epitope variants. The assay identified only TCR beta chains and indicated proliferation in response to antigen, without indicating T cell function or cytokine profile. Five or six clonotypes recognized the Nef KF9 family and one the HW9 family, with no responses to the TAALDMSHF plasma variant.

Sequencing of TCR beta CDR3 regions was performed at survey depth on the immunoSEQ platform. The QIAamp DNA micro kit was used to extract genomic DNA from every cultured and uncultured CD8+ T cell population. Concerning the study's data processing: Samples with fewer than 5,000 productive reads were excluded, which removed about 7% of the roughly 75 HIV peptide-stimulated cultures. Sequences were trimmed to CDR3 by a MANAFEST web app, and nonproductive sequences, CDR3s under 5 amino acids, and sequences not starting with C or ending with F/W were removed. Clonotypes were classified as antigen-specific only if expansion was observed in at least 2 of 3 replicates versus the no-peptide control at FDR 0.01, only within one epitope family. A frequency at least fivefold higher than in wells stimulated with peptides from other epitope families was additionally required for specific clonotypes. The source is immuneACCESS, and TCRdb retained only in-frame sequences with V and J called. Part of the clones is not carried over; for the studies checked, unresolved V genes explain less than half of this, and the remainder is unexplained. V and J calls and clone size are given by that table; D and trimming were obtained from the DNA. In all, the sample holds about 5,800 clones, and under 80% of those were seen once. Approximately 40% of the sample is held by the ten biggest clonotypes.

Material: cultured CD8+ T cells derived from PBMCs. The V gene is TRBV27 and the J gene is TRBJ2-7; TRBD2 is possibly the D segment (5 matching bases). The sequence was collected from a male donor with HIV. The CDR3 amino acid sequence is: CASSAWRAQSSYEQYF. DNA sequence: TGTGCCAGCAGCGCTTGGCGGGCCCAAAGCTCCTACGAGCAGTACTTC.